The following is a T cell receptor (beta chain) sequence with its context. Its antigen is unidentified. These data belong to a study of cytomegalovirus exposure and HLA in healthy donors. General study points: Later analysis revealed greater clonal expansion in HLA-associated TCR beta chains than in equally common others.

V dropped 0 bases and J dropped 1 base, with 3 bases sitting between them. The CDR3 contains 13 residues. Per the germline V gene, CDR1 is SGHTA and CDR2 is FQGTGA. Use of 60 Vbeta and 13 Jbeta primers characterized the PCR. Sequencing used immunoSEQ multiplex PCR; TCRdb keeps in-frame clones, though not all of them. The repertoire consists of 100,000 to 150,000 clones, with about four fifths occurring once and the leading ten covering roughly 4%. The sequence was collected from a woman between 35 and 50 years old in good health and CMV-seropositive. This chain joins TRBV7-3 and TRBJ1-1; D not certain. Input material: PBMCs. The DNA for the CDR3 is TGTGCCAGCAGCTTAACCCAGAACACTGAAGCTTTCTTT. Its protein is CASSLTQNTEAFF. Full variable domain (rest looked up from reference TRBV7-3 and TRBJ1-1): GAGVSQTPSNKVTEKGKYVELRCDPISGHTALYWYRQSLGQGPEFLIYFQGTGAADDSGLPNDRFFAVRPEGSVSTLKIQRTERGDSAVYLCASSLTQNTEAFFGQGTRLTVV.